Each of the 19 T cell receptor beta chains below was sequenced from the same sample in a study of cytomegalovirus exposure and HLA in healthy donors listed by TCRdb under 2017. Libraries were prepared through the immunoSEQ multiplex PCR assay. For the multiplex PCR, a mixture combining 60 forward primers for TCR Vbeta segments and 13 reverse primers for TCR Jbeta segments was used. TCRdb retrieved this table from immuneACCESS and kept in-frame rearrangements only. Not all clones are present; in checked studies, unresolved V genes account for under half, and no reason is known for the remainder. The sample table records tens of thousands of clones; approximately 78% of these occur just once. The ten largest clones represent over 2.5% of the sample. The specimen sequenced was PBMCs. The receptor set was obtained from a woman aged 30 to 39 in good health and CMV-seronegative.

The V and J genes are TRBV27 and TRBJ2-7, with D possibly being TRBD1 (5 bases). This CDR3 region has 13 residues. The V end was cut by 3 bases, the J end by 1 base, with 7 bases between. Per the germline V gene, CDR1 is MNHEY and CDR2 is SMNVEV (reference sequence). Written as DNA, the CDR3 is TGTGCCAGCAGTTTGCCAGGGTCCTACGAGCAGTACTTC. Amino acids: CASSLPGSYEQYF.

The CDR3 DNA reads as TGTGCCAGCAGCTTAGATTCAGGGTTTGAAAAACTGTTTTTT. It encodes CASSLDSGFEKLFF. V and J are TRBV7-2 and TRBJ1-4, with D possibly matching TRBD1 (5 bases). Between the trimmed V and J ends, which lost 1 base and 7 bases, there was a span of 10 bases. The CDR3 contains 14 residues. Germline V gene sequence: CDR1 SGHTA, CDR2 FQGNSA.

The rearrangement uses TRBV19 and TRBJ1-1; possibly TRBD1 for D (5 bases). Trimming cost V 4 bases and J 3 bases, with 9 bases left between them. CDR1 LNHDA and CDR2 SQIVND come from the germline V gene (reference sequence). The CDR3 spans 13 residues. In DNA form, the CDR3 reads TGTGCCAGTAGTACCCAGGGTTACACTGAAGCTTTCTTT. Translating gives CASSTQGYTEAFF.

V gene TRBV18 combines with J gene TRBJ1-6; tentatively, D is TRBD1 (6 bases). This CDR3 has 15 amino acids. Germline V gene lookup returns CDR1 KGHSH and CDR2 LQKENI. The V end lost 3 bases, the J end lost 13 bases, and 19 bases lay between the germline ends. CDR3 region: CASSPDRGAPGPLHF. CDR3 nucleotide sequence: TGTGCCAGCTCACCGGACAGAGGGGCACCCGGCCCCCTCCACTTT.

The J gene is TRBJ1-1, the V gene TRBV7-8; no definite D call. Germline V lookup: CDR1 SGHVS, CDR2 FQNEAQ. The CDR3 has 18 residues. V lost 6 bases to trimming and J lost 1 base, with 24 bases between them. For the CDR3, the DNA is TGTGCCAGCAGACAAGCCGGTGGCAGCGACGCCTCGAACACTGAAGCTTTCTTT. Amino acids: CASRQAGGSDASNTEAFF.

For this clone: Within the sample, other DNA sequences also encode this same CDR3. The rearrangement joins TRBV5-1 to TRBJ1-5; no clear D. Trimming removed 3 bases from V and 1 base from J, with 8 bases in between. CDR1 and CDR2 from the germline V gene are SGHRS and YFSETQ. The CDR3 sequence is 14 residues long. The CDR3 region is CASSSDGSNQPQHF. CDR3 in DNA: TGCGCCAGCAGCTCAGACGGGAGCAATCAGCCCCAGCATTTT.

This chain connects TRBV6-5 to TRBJ1-5; 9 bases are shared with TRBD1. J gave up 5 bases and V 6 bases, and 8 bases lay outside the gene matches. This CDR3 comprises 15 residues. Germline V lookup: CDR1 MNHEY, CDR2 SVGAGI. CDR3 in amino acids: CASSTGGPSDQPQHF. The CDR3 DNA reads TGTGCCAGCAGCACAGGGGGCCCCTCGGATCAGCCCCAGCATTTT.

This clone was observed once. The V and J genes are TRBV11-2 and TRBJ2-7, with D possibly being TRBD2 (5 bases). There are 12 residues in the CDR3. Germline V gene data show CDR1 as SGHAT and CDR2 as FQNNGV. V gave up 1 base and J gave up 6 bases, with 7 bases separating them. In DNA, the CDR3 is TGTGCCAGCAGCTTAGGAGGGTCCGAGCAGTACTTC. Its translation: CASSLGGSEQYF.

This clone was observed a single time. The chain recombines TRBV6-6 with TRBJ1-5; tentative D call: TRBD1 (5 bases). The CDR3 consists of 15 residues. The germline V gene has CDR1 MNHNY and CDR2 SVGAGI (reference sequence). V gave up 6 bases and J gave up 0 bases, with 12 bases separating them. The CDR3 DNA follows: TGTGCCAGCAGCCTCGACAGTAATAGCAATCAGCCCCAGCATTTT. Its protein product is CASSLDSNSNQPQHF.

This clone was detected once. The chain uses TRBV6-5 and TRBJ1-1, with 7 bases aligning to TRBD1. Looked up from germline, CDR1 is MNHEY and CDR2 is SVGAGI. CDR3 length: 14 amino acids. Trimming at V came to 6 bases and at J to 4 bases, leaving 8 bases not matched to a gene. The CDR3: CASRRNRDSTEAFF. As DNA, the CDR3 is TGTGCCAGCAGGAGAAACCGGGACAGCACTGAAGCTTTCTTT.

The table lists this clone with a few counts. The chain uses TRBV4-3 and TRBJ2-7, with a tentative D call TRBD2 (5 bases). Germline CDR1 LGHNA, CDR2 YSLEER. The ends were cut back, 0 bases at V and 7 bases at J, with 13 bases in the middle. This CDR3 spans 14 amino acids. CDR3 sequence (DNA): TGCGCCAGCAGCCAAGACGACGGGGTGCGAGAGCAGTACTTC. It encodes CASSQDDGVREQYF.

This sequence joins TRBV18 and TRBJ2-1; 11 bases align to TRBD2. The germline CDR1 and CDR2 sequences are KGHSH and LQKENI. The CDR3 is made up of 15 amino acids. The V gene end was trimmed by 3 bases and the J gene end by 9 bases; junction bases not matched to a gene: 7. Written as DNA, the CDR3 is TGTGCCAGCTCACCTCCCCTAGCGGGGGGCCTTGAGCAGTTCTTC. It yields the protein CASSPPLAGGLEQFF. The whole variable domain, filled in from reference TRBV18 and TRBJ2-1, reads NAGVMQNPRHLVRRRGQEARLRCSPMKGHSHVYWYRQLPEEGLKFMVYLQKENIIDESGMPKERFSAEFPKEGPSILRIQQVVRGDSAAYFCASSPPLAGGLEQFFGPGTRLTVL.

J is TRBJ2-7 and V is TRBV7-6; 9 bases agree with TRBD1. This CDR3 has 15 amino acids. Germline-derived CDR1 and CDR2 are SGHVS and FNYEAQ. Trimming cost V 6 bases and J 4 bases; bases outside gene matches: 10. CDR3 DNA sequence: TGTGCCAGCAGTCCCGGGACAGGGATGGGATACGAGCAGTACTTC. Translation: CASSPGTGMGYEQYF.

The chain links TRBV19 to TRBJ2-7, with 7 bases fitting TRBD1. V was clipped by 4 bases and J by 6 bases; unmatched bases: 15. The germline gives CDR1 LNHDA, CDR2 SQIVND (reference sequence). The CDR3 has 16 amino acids. The CDR3 DNA reads as TGTGCCAGTAGTACAACGACAGGGCTGGGAAGGGGCGAGCAGTACTTC. Protein: CASSTTTGLGRGEQYF.

The V call is TRBV19, the J call TRBJ2-2; 8 bases fit TRBD1. V lost 3 bases and J lost 4; bases outside the gene matches: 10. The CDR3 loop spans 17 amino acids. Germline V gives CDR1 LNHDA, CDR2 SQIVND (reference sequence). The CDR3 DNA follows: TGTGCCAGTAGTATGCGGGACAGGAGTCGTGGCACCGGGGAGCTGTTTTTT. Translation: CASSMRDRSRGTGELFF.

The chain couples TRBV15 to TRBJ2-2; TRBD2 might be the D (6 bases). CDR1 LNHNV and CDR2 YYDKDF come from the germline V gene (reference sequence). Trimming shortened V by 4 bases and J by 7 bases, and 13 bases separated the two germline ends. The CDR3 extends over 14 amino acids. As DNA, the CDR3 is TGTGCCACCAGCACGCCCGGGGGTGTCGGGGAGCTGTTTTTT. It translates to CATSTPGGVGELFF. The full variable domain, completed using reference TRBV15 and TRBJ2-2, is DAMVIQNPRYQVTQFGKPVTLSCSQTLNHNVMYWYQQKSSQAPKLLFHYYDKDFNNEADTPDNFQSRRPNTSFCFLDIRSPGLGDTAMYLCATSTPGGVGELFFGEGSRLTVL.

This clone was seen a few times. The chain carries TRBV7-2 and TRBJ1-1; TRBD1 aligns across 8 bases. The CDR3 runs 14 residues. The germline V gene encodes CDR1 SGHTA and CDR2 FQGNSA. The junction had 3 bases not matched to a gene; V was cut back by 3 bases and J by 3 bases. DNA for the CDR3: TGTGCCAGCAGCTTCGACAGGGGCGACACTGAAGCTTTCTTT. Protein sequence: CASSFDRGDTEAFF.

This clone was recorded once. This chain joins TRBV9 and TRBJ2-1; 11 bases match TRBD2. Germline assignment: CDR1 SGDLS and CDR2 YYNGEE. The CDR3 runs 15 residues. The V segment lost 4 bases and the J segment 5 bases; nucleotides outside the gene matches: 5. Here the CDR3 DNA reads TGTGCCAGCAGCTCTAGCGGGGGGCTTAACAATGAGCAGTTCTTC. Protein product: CASSSSGGLNNEQFF.

The chain combines TRBV11-3 with TRBJ1-4; TRBD1 matches at 7 bases. CDR3 length: 17 amino acids. V trimming: 0 bases; J trimming: 1 base; junction bases outside the gene matches: 5. Germline V gene data show CDR1 as SGHNT and CDR2 as YENEEA. The CDR3 reads CASSLDRQGGTNEKLFF. DNA of the CDR3: TGTGCCAGCAGCTTAGATCGACAGGGCGGAACTAATGAAAAACTGTTTTTT.